The 19 T cell receptor beta chains reported below all come from one sample, sequenced in a study of cytomegalovirus exposure and HLA in healthy donors. The study ran its PCR with 60 Vbeta and 13 Jbeta primers. Data came from immunoSEQ multiplex PCR; TCRdb stores just in-frame clones and leaves some out. This table holds around 79,000 clones, more than 65% found once. Sequencing used PBMCs. Receptor source: a middle-aged woman in good health and CMV-seropositive.

The rearrangement links TRBV5-1 to TRBJ2-7; no firm D call. The CDR3 consists of 11 residues. The germline V gene has CDR1 SGHRS and CDR2 YFSETQ. With 4 bases removed from V and 7 bases from J, the gap between germline ends came to 9 bases. CDR3 nucleotides: TGCGCCAGCAGCGCAGAAAAAGAGCAGTACTTC. Its translation: CASSAEKEQYF.

The chain couples TRBV18 to TRBJ2-6, with 9 bases identical to TRBD1. The CDR3 sequence is 15 residues long. Germline V gives CDR1 KGHSH, CDR2 LQKENI. With V trimmed by 6 bases and J by 2 bases, 2 bases remained unmatched. The CDR3 nucleotides read TGTGCCAGCTCGGACAGGGGAGCTGGGGCCAACGTCCTGACTTTC. This sequence encodes CASSDRGAGANVLTF.

The chain joins TRBV7-2 to TRBJ2-2, with a weak D call TRBD2 (5 bases). V was cut by 2 bases and J by 6 bases, with 16 bases left in between. The CDR3 spans 16 residues. Germline-derived CDR1 and CDR2 are SGHTA and FQGNSA. CDR3 residues: CASSLRAAEASGELFF. The CDR3 DNA is TGTGCCAGCAGCTTACGTGCGGCGGAGGCGTCCGGGGAGCTGTTTTTT.

CDR3 in DNA: TGTGCCAGCAGTGAAGGACTAGCGGGGTACGAAGATACGCAGTATTTT. This codes for CASSEGLAGYEDTQYF. The chain uses TRBV25-1 and TRBJ2-3; TRBD2 matches 12 bases. This CDR3 spans 16 amino acids. The V segment lost 2 bases and the J segment 5 bases; nucleotides outside the gene matches: 5. CDR1 and CDR2 (germline): MGHDK, SYGVNS.

In this sample, this clone turned up a few times. Here the CDR3 DNA reads TGTGCCAGCAGCTTAGTCAGGCATGAGCAGTTCTTC. Its translation: CASSLVRHEQFF. The chain recombines TRBV7-2 with TRBJ2-1; no clear D gene. There are 12 residues in the CDR3. V lost 1 base and J lost 8, with 6 bases in between. CDR1 and CDR2 (germline): SGHTA, FQGNSA.

J is TRBJ2-6 and V is TRBV2; D possibly corresponds to TRBD1 (5 bases). The germline V gene has CDR1 SNHLY and CDR2 FYNNEI. The CDR3 spans 15 residues. The V end lost 3 bases, the J end lost 0 bases, and 6 bases lay between the germline ends. CDR3 sequence: CASSDDSSGANVLTF. In DNA form, the CDR3 reads TGTGCCAGCAGTGACGACAGCTCTGGGGCCAACGTCCTGACTTTC.

The V gene is TRBV18, the J gene TRBJ2-7; no firm D call. The CDR3 contains 13 residues. Per the germline V gene, CDR1 is KGHSH and CDR2 is LQKENI. The V end lost 4 bases, the J end lost 2 bases, and 9 bases lay between the germline ends. CDR3 DNA sequence: TGTGCCAGCTCACGTCCGGGTACCTACGAGCAGTACTTC. The encoded protein is CASSRPGTYEQYF.

V usage is TRBV7-2 and J usage is TRBJ1-1; D may be TRBD1 (5 bases). CDR1 SGHTA and CDR2 FQGNSA come from the germline V gene. Trimming left V 3 bases short and J 8 bases short, with 10 bases between. The CDR3 spans 12 residues. In DNA, the CDR3 is TGTGCCAGCAGCTTCGGGTGGGGCGAAGCTTTCTTT. Translating gives CASSFGWGEAFF.

The chain uses TRBV4-3 and TRBJ1-1; a possible D gene is TRBD1 (5 bases). CDR3 length: 13 amino acids. Germline V gene lookup returns CDR1 LGHNA and CDR2 YSLEER. V dropped 4 bases and J dropped 9 bases, with 15 bases sitting between them. The CDR3 reads CASSPTGGGKAFF. The CDR3 DNA sequence: TGCGCCAGCAGCCCCACAGGCGGGGGGAAAGCTTTCTTT.

V and J are TRBV5-6 and TRBJ1-1, with D maybe TRBD1 (5 bases). Germline lookup yields CDR1 SGHDT and CDR2 YYEEEE. This CDR3 is built from 14 residues. Trimming left V 3 bases short and J 3 bases short, with 12 bases between. The CDR3 nucleotides read TGTGCCAGCAGCTCCCTAGCGGGGGACACTGAAGCTTTCTTT. Residues: CASSSLAGDTEAFF.

V and J are TRBV10-2 and TRBJ2-7, with a weak D call TRBD2 (7 bases). This CDR3 comprises 13 residues. V was trimmed by 5 bases and J by 8 bases, leaving 16 bases between them. CDR1 and CDR2 from the germline V gene are WSHSY and SAAADI. The CDR3 region has the DNA TGCGCCAGCAGTAAAGGGGGGACTATGAAGCAGTACTTC. This translates into CASSKGGTMKQYF.

This chain connects TRBV9 to TRBJ1-1, with TRBD1 as a possible D gene (5 bases). V was pared by 3 bases and J by 6 bases, with 21 bases between. Per germline, CDR1 SGDLS and CDR2 YYNGEE. The CDR3 sequence is 16 residues long. CDR3 DNA: TGTGCCAGCAGCGAGTGGGACGGGGGAGAAAGTGCTGAAGCTTTCTTT. Protein sequence: CASSEWDGGESAEAFF.

This clone was counted a single time. CDR3 DNA sequence: TGTGCCAGCAGCTCGCAGATCACAGGGCGGGTCTCCTCCGGGGAGCTGTTTTTT. It yields the protein CASSSQITGRVSSGELFF. The chain is built from TRBV11-2 and TRBJ2-2, with D possibly being TRBD1 (6 bases). Germline V gene lookup returns CDR1 SGHAT and CDR2 FQNNGV. This CDR3 has 18 amino acids. The V end lost 4 bases, the J end lost 6 bases, and 24 bases lay between the germline ends.

V is TRBV6-6 and J is TRBJ1-5, with no clear D. With 6 bases removed from V and 0 bases from J, the gap between germline ends came to 6 bases. The germline V gene has CDR1 MNHNY and CDR2 SVGAGI (reference sequence). The CDR3 contains 13 residues. CDR3 DNA sequence: TGTGCCAGCAGCCACTATAGCAATCAGCCCCAGCATTTT. Translated: CASSHYSNQPQHF.

The table lists this clone with a few counts. The chain recombines TRBV6-5 with TRBJ2-2, with TRBD2 as a possible D gene (5 bases). This CDR3 has 15 residues. Trimming shortened V by 2 bases and J by 0 bases, and 7 bases separated the two germline ends. Germline-derived CDR1 and CDR2 are MNHEY and SVGAGI. The CDR3 loop reads CASSYQRSNTGELFF. The DNA of the CDR3 is TGTGCCAGCAGTTACCAGCGGTCGAACACCGGGGAGCTGTTTTTT.

This chain connects TRBV7-2 to TRBJ2-4; D unclear. There are 14 residues in the CDR3. V was cut by 4 bases and J by 0 bases, with 7 bases left in between. The V gene's germline CDR1 is SGHTA and CDR2 FQGNSA. The chain's CDR3 is CASSSGLAKNIQYF. Written as DNA, the CDR3 is TGTGCCAGCAGCTCCGGGTTAGCCAAAAACATTCAGTACTTC.

The chain is built from TRBV6-5 and TRBJ1-5, with a weak D call TRBD1 (5 bases). V dropped 4 bases and J dropped 3 bases, with 13 bases sitting between them. This CDR3 has 15 residues. CDR1 is MNHEY and CDR2 is SVGAGI in the germline V gene. This CDR3 is CASSSRATVNQPQHF. CDR3 nucleotides: TGTGCCAGCAGTTCTCGGGCGACAGTCAATCAGCCCCAGCATTTT.

The chain carries TRBV6-5 and TRBJ1-1; D may be TRBD1 (6 bases). Germline assignment: CDR1 MNHEY and CDR2 SVGAGI. This CDR3 has 13 amino acids. The ends were cut back, 6 bases at V and 3 bases at J, with 11 bases in the middle. The CDR3 sequence is CASRYKGDTEAFF. DNA for the CDR3: TGTGCCAGCAGATACAAGGGGGACACTGAAGCTTTCTTT.

V and J are TRBV10-2 and TRBJ2-5, with D tentatively TRBD1 (6 bases). The CDR3 loop spans 16 amino acids. Germline-derived CDR1 and CDR2 are WSHSY and SAAADI. V shed 9 bases and J shed 5 bases, with 25 bases lying between them. The CDR3 reads CASKGVFTGPRETQYF. CDR3 in DNA: TGCGCCAGTAAGGGGGTATTTACAGGGCCGAGGGAGACCCAGTACTTC.